One sample yielded the 9 T cell receptor beta chains listed below, sequenced in a study of spatial heterogeneity in lung cancer. Documented time point: sample taken at primary tumor resection. TCRdb processed the 5' RACE reads anew with MiXCR; each CDR3 protein has one entry. The sample has 17,000 or so distinct CDR3 sequences; around 6.2% are singletons. Study conclusions and caveats: Tumor mutation count correlated with how many alpha and beta TCRs expanded intratumorally.

These receptors have no identified antigens. The source was lung tumor tissue, collected at surgery. All receptors derive from a male donor with early-stage non-small cell lung cancer.

Ten or more counts support this clonotype. A library prepared for alpha chains yielded this beta chain as an off-target read; its size is of little meaning. J is TRBJ2-6 and V is TRBV20-1, with 9 nucleotides matching TRBD1. The CDR3 totals 16 residues. J lost 0 bases, V lost 3 bases, and 3 bases had no gene match. Germline values: CDR1 DFQATT, CDR2 SNEGSKA (reference sequence). The DNA of the CDR3 is TGCAGTGCTAGTGACAGGGGGAGCTCTGGGGCCAACGTCCTGACTTTC. It specifies CSASDRGSSGANVLTF.

This clonotype was detected many times. This beta chain is a stray sequence in a library constructed for alpha chains; its clone size is not meaningful. The V call is TRBV4-1, the J call TRBJ1-1, with D hard to call. V was clipped by 5 bases and J by 3 bases, with 16 bases between them. The CDR3 is 15 amino acids. CDR1 and CDR2 (germline): MGHRA, YSYEKL. CDR3 nucleotide sequence: TGCGCCAGCAGCTTTCGGAGGCAGCAGGACACTGAAGCTTTCTTT. It specifies CASSFRRQQDTEAFF.

By share, this clonotype ranks as medium-sized. The size of this beta chain means little, since it is a stray read in a library made for alpha chains. CDR3 loop: CASSLSGLAAYEQYF. In nucleotides, the CDR3 is TGTGCCAGCAGTTTATCGGGACTAGCAGCCTACGAGCAGTACTTC. The chain is built from TRBV27 and TRBJ2-7; the match to TRBD2 covers 9 bases. Germline CDR1 MNHEY, CDR2 SMNVEV (reference sequence). The CDR3 covers 15 residues. With 0 bases clipped from V and 2 bases from J, the junction kept 2 bases outside the gene matches.

This clonotype was detected ten times or more. The size of this beta chain means little, since it is a stray read in a library made for alpha chains. The chain combines TRBV6-5 with TRBJ1-2, with TRBD1 matching over 9 bases. CDR1 and CDR2 from the germline V gene are MNHEY and SVGAGI. Trimming cost V 0 bases and J 2 bases; bases outside gene matches: 1. This CDR3 region has 15 residues. The DNA of the CDR3 is TGTGCCAGCAGTTACTCCGGGACAGGGAACTATGGCTACACCTTC. Translating gives CASSYSGTGNYGYTF.

The sample holds many counts of this clonotype. For a library built for alpha chains, this beta chain is a stray read; little rests on its size. The chain combines TRBV10-3 with TRBJ1-6, with 7 bases matching TRBD1. The CDR3 loop spans 16 amino acids. The J segment lost 0 bases and the V segment lost 10 bases, leaving 9 bases of the junction unmatched. Germline lookup yields CDR1 ENHRY and CDR2 SYGVKD. The CDR3 here is CASRSGQSSYNSPLHF. In DNA, the CDR3 is TGTGCCAGCCGATCGGGACAGAGCTCCTATAATTCACCCCTCCACTTT.

This clonotype was detected ten times or more. The library was built for alpha chains, so this beta chain is an off-target read and its size means little. This sequence joins TRBV6-5 and TRBJ1-1; D is ambiguous. The CDR3 has 13 amino acids. Germline assignment: CDR1 MNHEY and CDR2 SVGAGI. V shed 8 bases and J shed 0 bases, with 10 bases lying between them. Here the CDR3 DNA reads TGTGCCAGCCGTAAAGGGATGAACACTGAAGCTTTCTTT. This codes for CASRKGMNTEAFF.

This clonotype appeared a few times. This beta chain turned up in a library designed for alpha chains; as an off-target read, its abundance says little. V is TRBV6-5 and J is TRBJ2-7; D is ambiguous. The CDR3 loop spans 17 amino acids. Germline V lookup: CDR1 MNHEY, CDR2 SVGAGI. Trimming pared 5 bases from V and 3 bases from J, leaving 23 bases between. DNA of the CDR3: TGTGCCAGCAGTCCCGCTCCCCTATCCACATCCTACTACGAGCAGTACTTC. Protein product: CASSPAPLSTSYYEQYF.

This clonotype is labeled as medium-sized. This beta chain came through as a stray read in a library set up for alpha chains, and its size says little. The V and J genes are TRBV6-2 or TRBV6-3 and TRBJ2-7, with no clear D. The CDR3 loop spans 13 amino acids. The V and J ends lost 2 bases and 4 bases respectively, with 9 bases between them. From germline, CDR1 is MNHEY and CDR2 SVGEGT. The CDR3 loop is CASSYGQEYEQYF. The CDR3 coding sequence is TGTGCCAGCAGTTACGGGCAGGAATACGAGCAGTACTTC.

This clonotype has a count of ten or more. This beta chain is a stray sequence in a library constructed for alpha chains; its clone size is not meaningful. This sequence joins TRBV20-1 and TRBJ2-6; 7 bases fit TRBD2. The V segment lost 6 bases and the J segment 0 bases; nucleotides outside the gene matches: 8. The CDR3 has 16 amino acids. Per the germline V gene, CDR1 is DFQATT and CDR2 is SNEGSKA (reference sequence). This chain's CDR3 is CSAGAGRVSGANVLTF. Written as DNA, the CDR3 is TGCAGTGCCGGAGCGGGAAGGGTCTCTGGGGCCAACGTCCTGACTTTC.